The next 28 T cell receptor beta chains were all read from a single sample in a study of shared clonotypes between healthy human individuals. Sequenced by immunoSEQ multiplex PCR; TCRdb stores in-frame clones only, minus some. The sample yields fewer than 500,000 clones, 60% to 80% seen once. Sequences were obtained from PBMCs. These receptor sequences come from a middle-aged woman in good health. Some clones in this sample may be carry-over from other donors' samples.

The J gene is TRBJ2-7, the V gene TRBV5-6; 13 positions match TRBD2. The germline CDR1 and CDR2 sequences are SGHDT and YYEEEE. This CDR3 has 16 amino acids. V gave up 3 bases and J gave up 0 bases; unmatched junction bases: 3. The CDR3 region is CASSSRTSGSSYEQYF. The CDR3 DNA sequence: TGTGCCAGCAGCTCGAGGACTAGCGGGAGCTCCTACGAGCAGTACTTC.

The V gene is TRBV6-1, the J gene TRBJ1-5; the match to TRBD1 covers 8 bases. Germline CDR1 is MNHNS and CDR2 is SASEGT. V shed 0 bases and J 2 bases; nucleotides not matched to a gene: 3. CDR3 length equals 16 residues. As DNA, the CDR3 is TGTGCCAGCAGTGAAGCATCAGGGGGCGGCAATCAGCCCCAGCATTTT. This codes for CASSEASGGGNQPQHF.

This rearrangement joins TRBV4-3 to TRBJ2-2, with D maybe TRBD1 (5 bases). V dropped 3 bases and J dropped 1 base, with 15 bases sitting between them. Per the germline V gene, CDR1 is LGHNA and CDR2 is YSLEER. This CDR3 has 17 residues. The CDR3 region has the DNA TGCGCCAGCAGCCATCGCAGGGAACGGAGGAACACCGGGGAGCTGTTTTTT. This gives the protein CASSHRRERRNTGELFF.

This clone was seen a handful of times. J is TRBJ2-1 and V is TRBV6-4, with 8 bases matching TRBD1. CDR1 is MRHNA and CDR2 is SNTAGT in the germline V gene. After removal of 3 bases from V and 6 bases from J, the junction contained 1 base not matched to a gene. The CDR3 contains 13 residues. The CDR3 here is CASSETGVNEQFF. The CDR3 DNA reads TGTGCCAGCAGTGAGACAGGGGTCAATGAGCAGTTCTTC.

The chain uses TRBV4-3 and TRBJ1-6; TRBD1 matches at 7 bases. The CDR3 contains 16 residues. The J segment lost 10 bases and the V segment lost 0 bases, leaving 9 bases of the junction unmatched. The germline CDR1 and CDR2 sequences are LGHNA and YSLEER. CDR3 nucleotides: TGCGCCAGCAGCCAAGATCTCGGAGGGGGCGGATCACCCCTCCACTTT. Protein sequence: CASSQDLGGGGSPLHF.

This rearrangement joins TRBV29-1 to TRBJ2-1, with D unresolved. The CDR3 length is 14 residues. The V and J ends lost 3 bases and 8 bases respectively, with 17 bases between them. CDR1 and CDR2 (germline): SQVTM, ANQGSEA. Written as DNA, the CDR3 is TGCAGCGTTGATCCGAGTAGGGCACAAGATGAGCAGTTCTTC. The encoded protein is CSVDPSRAQDEQFF.

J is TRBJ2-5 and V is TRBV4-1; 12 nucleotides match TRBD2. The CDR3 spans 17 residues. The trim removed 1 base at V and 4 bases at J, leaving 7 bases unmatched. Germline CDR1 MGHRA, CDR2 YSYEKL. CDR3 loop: CASSQGLAGVVRETQYF. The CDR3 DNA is TGCGCCAGCAGCCAAGGACTAGCGGGAGTCGTTCGAGAGACCCAGTACTTC.

CDR3 residues: CAISESTSANEQFF. The CDR3 DNA follows: TGTGCCATCAGTGAGTCGACTAGCGCCAATGAGCAGTTCTTC. V gene TRBV10-3 combines with J gene TRBJ2-1; 8 positions match TRBD2. Germline V gene data show CDR1 as ENHRY and CDR2 as SYGVKD. V lost 0 bases and J lost 6; bases outside the gene matches: 1. This CDR3 contains 14 residues.

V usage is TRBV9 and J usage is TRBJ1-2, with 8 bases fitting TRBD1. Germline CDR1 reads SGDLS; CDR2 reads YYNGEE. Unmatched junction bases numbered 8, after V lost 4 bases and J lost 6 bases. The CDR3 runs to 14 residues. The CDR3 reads CASSSYQGADGYTF. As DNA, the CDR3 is TGTGCCAGCAGCTCCTACCAGGGGGCAGATGGCTACACCTTC.

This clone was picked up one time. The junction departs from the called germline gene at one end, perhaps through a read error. The CDR3 loop is CANSLWTVTNTGELFF. CDR3 nucleotide sequence: TGTGCCAACAGTTTATGGACAGTTACGAACACCGGGGAGCTGTTTTTT. This sequence joins TRBV28 and TRBJ2-2, with D perhaps TRBD1 (6 bases). Germline assignment: CDR1 MDHEN and CDR2 SYDVKM. This CDR3 has 16 amino acids.

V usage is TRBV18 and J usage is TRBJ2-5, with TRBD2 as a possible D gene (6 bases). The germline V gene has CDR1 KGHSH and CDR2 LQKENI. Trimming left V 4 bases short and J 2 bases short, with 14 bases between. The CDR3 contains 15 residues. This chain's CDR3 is CASSLAGSGQETQYF. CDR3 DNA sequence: TGTGCCAGCTCACTGGCCGGGAGTGGGCAAGAGACCCAGTACTTC.

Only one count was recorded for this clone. The CDR3 DNA follows: TGCGCCAGCAGCCCAGGGACTAGAATCGATACGCAGTATTTT. It specifies CASSPGTRIDTQYF. The V gene is TRBV5-1, the J gene TRBJ2-3; TRBD2 aligns across 8 bases. This CDR3 region has 14 residues. After removal of 4 bases from V and 6 bases from J, the junction contained 7 bases not matched to a gene. Germline V gene data show CDR1 as SGHRS and CDR2 as YFSETQ.

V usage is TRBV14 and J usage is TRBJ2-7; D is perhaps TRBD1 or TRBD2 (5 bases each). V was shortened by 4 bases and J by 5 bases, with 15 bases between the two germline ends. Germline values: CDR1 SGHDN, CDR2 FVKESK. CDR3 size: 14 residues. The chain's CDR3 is CASSLLSGPHEQYF. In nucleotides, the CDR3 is TGTGCCAGCAGCCTCCTCTCGGGACCCCACGAGCAGTACTTC.

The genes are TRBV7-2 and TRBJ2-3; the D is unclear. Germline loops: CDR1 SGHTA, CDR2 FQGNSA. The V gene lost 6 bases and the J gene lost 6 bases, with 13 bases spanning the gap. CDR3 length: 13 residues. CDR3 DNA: TGTGCCAGCAGGCGTCCGCCGTCTGATACGCAGTATTTT. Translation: CASRRPPSDTQYF.

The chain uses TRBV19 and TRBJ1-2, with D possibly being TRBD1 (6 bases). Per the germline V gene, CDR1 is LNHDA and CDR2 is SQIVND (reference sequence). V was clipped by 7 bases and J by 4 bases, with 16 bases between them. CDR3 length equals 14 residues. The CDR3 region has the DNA TGTGCCAGTACCCAAGCAGGGGCCGGCTATGGCTACACCTTC. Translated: CASTQAGAGYGYTF. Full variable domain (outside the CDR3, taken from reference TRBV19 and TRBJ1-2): DGGITQSPKYLFRKEGQNVTLSCEQNLNHDAMYWYRQDPGQGLRLIYYSQIVNDFQKGDIAEGYSVSREKKESFPLTVTSAQKNPTAFYLCASTQAGAGYGYTFGSGTRLTVV.

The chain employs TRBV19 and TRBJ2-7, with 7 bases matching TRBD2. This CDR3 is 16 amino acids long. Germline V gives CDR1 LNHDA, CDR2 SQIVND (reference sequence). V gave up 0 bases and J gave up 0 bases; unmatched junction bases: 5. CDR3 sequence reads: CASSIDLSSGSYEQYF. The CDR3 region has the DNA TGTGCCAGTAGTATAGACCTCTCTAGCGGCTCCTACGAGCAGTACTTC.

In nucleotides, the CDR3 is TGTGCCAGCAGCCGGGACAGGGGAGGATACGAGCAGTACTTC. Its translation is CASSRDRGGYEQYF. The chain links TRBV7-2 to TRBJ2-7; TRBD1 agrees at 10 bases. Germline CDR1 reads SGHTA; CDR2 reads FQGNSA. The V segment lost 5 bases and the J segment 4 bases; nucleotides outside the gene matches: 5. This CDR3 comprises 14 residues.

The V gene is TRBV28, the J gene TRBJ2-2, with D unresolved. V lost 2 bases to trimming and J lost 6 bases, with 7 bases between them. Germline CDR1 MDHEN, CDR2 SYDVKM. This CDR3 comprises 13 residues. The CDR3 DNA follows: TGTGCCAGCAGTTTAATAGTGGCCGGGGAGCTGTTTTTT. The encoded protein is CASSLIVAGELFF.

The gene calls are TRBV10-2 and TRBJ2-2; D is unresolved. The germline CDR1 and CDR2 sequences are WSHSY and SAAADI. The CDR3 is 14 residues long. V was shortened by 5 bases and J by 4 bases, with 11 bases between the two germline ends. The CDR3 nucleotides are TGCGCCAGCAGTCCTGTGCGTGGCACCGGGGAGCTGTTTTTT. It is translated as CASSPVRGTGELFF.

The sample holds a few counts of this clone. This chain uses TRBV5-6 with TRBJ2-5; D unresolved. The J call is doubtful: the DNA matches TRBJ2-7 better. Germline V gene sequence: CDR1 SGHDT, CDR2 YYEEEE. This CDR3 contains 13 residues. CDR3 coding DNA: TGTGCCAGCAGCGCAGGCTTGGGCTACGAGCAGTACTTC. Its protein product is CASSAGLGYEQYF.

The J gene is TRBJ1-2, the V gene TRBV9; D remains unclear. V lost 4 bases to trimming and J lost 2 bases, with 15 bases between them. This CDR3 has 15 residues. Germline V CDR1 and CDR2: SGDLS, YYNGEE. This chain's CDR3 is CASSPPYLGNYGYTF. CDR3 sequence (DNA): TGTGCCAGCAGCCCACCCTATCTAGGGAACTATGGCTACACCTTC.

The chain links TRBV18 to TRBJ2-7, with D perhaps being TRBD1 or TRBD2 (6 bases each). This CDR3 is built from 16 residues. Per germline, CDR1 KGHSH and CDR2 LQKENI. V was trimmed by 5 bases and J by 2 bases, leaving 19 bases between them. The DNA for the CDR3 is TGTGCCAGCTCAACAATAGCAGGGGAGGTGCCCTACGAGCAGTACTTC. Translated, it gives CASSTIAGEVPYEQYF.

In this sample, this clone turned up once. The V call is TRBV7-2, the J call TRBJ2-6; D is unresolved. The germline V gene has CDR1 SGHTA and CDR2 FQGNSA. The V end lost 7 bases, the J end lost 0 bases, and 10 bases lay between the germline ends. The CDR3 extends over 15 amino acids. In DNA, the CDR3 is TGTGCCAGCACCCGAGGACGCTCTGGGGCCAACGTCCTGACTTTC. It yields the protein CASTRGRSGANVLTF.

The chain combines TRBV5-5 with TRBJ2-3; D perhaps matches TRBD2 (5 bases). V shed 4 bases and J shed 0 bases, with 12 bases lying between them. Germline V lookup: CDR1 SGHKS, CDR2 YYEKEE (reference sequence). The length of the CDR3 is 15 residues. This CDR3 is CASSPVRVSTDTQYF. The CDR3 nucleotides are TGTGCCAGCAGCCCGGTGAGGGTAAGCACAGATACGCAGTATTTT.

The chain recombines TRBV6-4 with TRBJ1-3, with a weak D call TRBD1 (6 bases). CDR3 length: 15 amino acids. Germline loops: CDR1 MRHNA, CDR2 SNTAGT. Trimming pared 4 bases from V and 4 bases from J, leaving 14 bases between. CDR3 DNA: TGTGCCAGCAGTGGCAGGGGTTGGGGAGGAAACACCATATATTTT. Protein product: CASSGRGWGGNTIYF.

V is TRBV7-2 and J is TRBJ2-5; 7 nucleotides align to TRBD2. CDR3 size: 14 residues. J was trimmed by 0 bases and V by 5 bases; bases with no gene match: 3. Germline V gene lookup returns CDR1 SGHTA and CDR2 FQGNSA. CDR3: CASSLGLDQETQYF. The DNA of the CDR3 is TGTGCCAGCAGCCTAGGACTAGACCAAGAGACCCAGTACTTC.

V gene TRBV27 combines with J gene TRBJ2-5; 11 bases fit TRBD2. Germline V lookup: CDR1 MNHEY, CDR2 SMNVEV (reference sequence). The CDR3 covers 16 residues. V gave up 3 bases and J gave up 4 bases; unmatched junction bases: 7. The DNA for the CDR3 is TGTGCCAGCAGTTTTGGTAGCGGGAGGGCCGGAGAGACCCAGTACTTC. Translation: CASSFGSGRAGETQYF.

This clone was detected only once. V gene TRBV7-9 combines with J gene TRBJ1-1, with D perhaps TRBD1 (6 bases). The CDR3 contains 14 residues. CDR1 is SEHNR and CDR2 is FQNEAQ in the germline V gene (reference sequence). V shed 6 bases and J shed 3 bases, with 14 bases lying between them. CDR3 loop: CASRSGTQDTEAFF. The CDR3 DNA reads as TGTGCCAGCAGGTCCGGGACACAGGACACTGAAGCTTTCTTT.